This TCR beta chain derives from a study of blood T cell repertoires in COVID-19. Study at large: Sources were T cells, B-cell-depleted T cells, or PBMCs; the material itself was cDNA or gDNA.

The ends lost 4 bases at V and 2 bases at J; junction bases unmatched: 3. The CDR3 sequence is 14 residues long. The germline CDR1 and CDR2 sequences are MNHEY and SMNVEV (reference sequence). Assay used: immunoSEQ multiplex PCR; TCRdb lists only in-frame clones, some missing. Of roughly 500,000 clones in the sample, roughly 88% were seen once. Details on this clone: Other DNA sequences in this sample translate to the same CDR3.

The clonotype originates from a human donor in a cohort sampled during active COVID-19. Sequenced sample: peripheral blood. V gene TRBV27 combines with J gene TRBJ2-3; 7 bases are a match to TRBD1. CDR3 in DNA: TGTGCCAGCAGTTCGGGACAGTACACAGATACGCAGTATTTT. Its protein is CASSSGQYTDTQYF.